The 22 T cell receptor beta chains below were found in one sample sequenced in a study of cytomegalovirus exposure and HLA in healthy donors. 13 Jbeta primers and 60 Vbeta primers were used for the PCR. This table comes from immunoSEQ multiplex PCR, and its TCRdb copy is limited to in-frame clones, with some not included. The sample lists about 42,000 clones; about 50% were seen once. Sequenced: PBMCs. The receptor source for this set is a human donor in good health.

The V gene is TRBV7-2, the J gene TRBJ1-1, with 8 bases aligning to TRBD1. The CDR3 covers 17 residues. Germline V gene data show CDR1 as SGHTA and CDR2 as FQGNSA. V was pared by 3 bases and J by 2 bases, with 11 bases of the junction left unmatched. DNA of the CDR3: TGTGCCAGCAGCTTTAGACAGGGGATGGGGGTTAACACTGAAGCTTTCTTT. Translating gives CASSFRQGMGVNTEAFF.

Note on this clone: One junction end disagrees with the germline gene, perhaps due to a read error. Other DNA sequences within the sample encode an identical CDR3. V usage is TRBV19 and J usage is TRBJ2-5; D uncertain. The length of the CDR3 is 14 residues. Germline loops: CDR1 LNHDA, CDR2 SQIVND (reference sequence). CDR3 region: CASSMMSSGETQYF. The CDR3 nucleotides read TGTGCCAGCAGTATGATGTCATCCGGGGAGACCCAGTACTTC.

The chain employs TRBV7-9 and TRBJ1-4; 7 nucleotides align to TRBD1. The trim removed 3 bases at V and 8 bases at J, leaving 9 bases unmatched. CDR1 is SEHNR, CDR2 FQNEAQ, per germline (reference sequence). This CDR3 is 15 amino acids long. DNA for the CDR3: TGTGCCAGCAGCTTTAGGGGGCAGGGAGGAGAAAAACTGTTTTTT. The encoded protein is CASSFRGQGGEKLFF.

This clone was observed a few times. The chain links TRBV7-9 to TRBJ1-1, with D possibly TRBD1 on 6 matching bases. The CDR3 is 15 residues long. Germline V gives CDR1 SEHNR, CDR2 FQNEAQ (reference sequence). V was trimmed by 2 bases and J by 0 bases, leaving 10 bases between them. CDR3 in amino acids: CASSLKGGVNTEAFF. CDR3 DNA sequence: TGTGCCAGCAGCTTAAAGGGGGGGGTGAACACTGAAGCTTTCTTT.

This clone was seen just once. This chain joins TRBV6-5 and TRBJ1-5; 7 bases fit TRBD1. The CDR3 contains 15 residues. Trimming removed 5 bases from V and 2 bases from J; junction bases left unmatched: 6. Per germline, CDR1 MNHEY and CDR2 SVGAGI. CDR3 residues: CASSAHGQGNQPQHF. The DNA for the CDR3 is TGTGCCAGCAGTGCCCATGGACAGGGCAATCAGCCCCAGCATTTT.

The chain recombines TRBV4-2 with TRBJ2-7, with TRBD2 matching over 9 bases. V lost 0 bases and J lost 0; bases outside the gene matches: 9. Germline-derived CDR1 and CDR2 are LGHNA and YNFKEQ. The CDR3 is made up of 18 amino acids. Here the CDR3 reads CASSQDRRASGASYEQYF. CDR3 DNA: TGTGCCAGCAGCCAAGATCGGAGGGCTAGCGGGGCCTCCTACGAGCAGTACTTC.

CDR3 loop: CASSKKIAGVGLETQYF. The CDR3 DNA reads TGTGCCAGCAGCAAAAAAATAGCGGGAGTGGGGCTGGAGACCCAGTACTTC. The chain joins TRBV5-8 to TRBJ2-5; TRBD2 matches at 9 bases. Losses at the gene ends were 4 bases for V and 5 bases for J; bases not matched to a gene: 15. The CDR3 length is 17 residues. CDR1 and CDR2 (germline): SGHTS, YDEGEE.

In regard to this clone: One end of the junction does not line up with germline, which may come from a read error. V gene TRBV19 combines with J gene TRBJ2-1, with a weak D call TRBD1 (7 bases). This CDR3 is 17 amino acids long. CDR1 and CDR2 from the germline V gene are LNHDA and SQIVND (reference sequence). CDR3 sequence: CTSGGDSRSSSYNEQFF. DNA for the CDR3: TGTACCAGTGGAGGGGACAGCCGTAGCAGCTCCTACAATGAGCAGTTCTTC.

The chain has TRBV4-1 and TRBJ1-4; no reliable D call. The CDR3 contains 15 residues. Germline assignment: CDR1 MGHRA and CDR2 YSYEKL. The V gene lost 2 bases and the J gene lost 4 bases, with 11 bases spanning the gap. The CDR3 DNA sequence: TGCGCCAGCAGCCAAAACGAACAGATTAATGAAAAACTGTTTTTT. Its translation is CASSQNEQINEKLFF.

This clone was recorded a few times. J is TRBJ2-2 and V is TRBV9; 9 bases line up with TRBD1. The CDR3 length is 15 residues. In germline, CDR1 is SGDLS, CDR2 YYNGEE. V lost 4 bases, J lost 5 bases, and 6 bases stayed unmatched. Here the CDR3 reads CASSTGTGLTGELFF. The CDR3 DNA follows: TGTGCCAGCAGCACCGGGACAGGGTTGACCGGGGAGCTGTTTTTT.

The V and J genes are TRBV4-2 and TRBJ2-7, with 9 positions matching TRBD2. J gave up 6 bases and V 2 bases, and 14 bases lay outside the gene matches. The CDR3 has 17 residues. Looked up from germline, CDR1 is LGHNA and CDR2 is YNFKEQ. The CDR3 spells CASSQTSAGGFMGEQYF. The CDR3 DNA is TGTGCCAGCAGCCAAACATCTGCGGGAGGGTTTATGGGCGAGCAGTACTTC.

The CDR3 nucleotides are TGTGCCTCGACAGGAAGCAAGGGCAGGGGGCTAGGGGATACGCAGTATTTT. Protein product: CASTGSKGRGLGDTQYF. The chain carries TRBV30 and TRBJ2-3, with 8 bases lining up with TRBD1. The germline V gene encodes CDR1 GTSNPN and CDR2 SVGIG (reference sequence). V trimming: 7 bases; J trimming: 6 bases; junction bases outside the gene matches: 21. The CDR3 length is 17 residues.

CDR3 amino acids: CASSIGQGGVYEQYF. The DNA for the CDR3 is TGTGCCAGTAGTATCGGGCAGGGAGGGGTCTACGAGCAGTACTTC. The chain recombines TRBV19 with TRBJ2-7, with 7 bases fitting TRBD2. With 3 bases clipped from V and 3 bases from J, the junction kept 8 bases outside the gene matches. From germline, CDR1 is LNHDA and CDR2 SQIVND (reference sequence). CDR3 length equals 15 residues.

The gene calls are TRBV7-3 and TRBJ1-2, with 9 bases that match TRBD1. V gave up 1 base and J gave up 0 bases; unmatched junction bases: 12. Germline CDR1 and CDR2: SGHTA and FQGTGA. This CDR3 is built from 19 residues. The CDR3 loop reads CASSLNPIQTGGPNYGYTF. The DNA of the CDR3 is TGTGCCAGCAGCTTAAATCCGATACAGACAGGGGGGCCTAACTATGGCTACACCTTC.

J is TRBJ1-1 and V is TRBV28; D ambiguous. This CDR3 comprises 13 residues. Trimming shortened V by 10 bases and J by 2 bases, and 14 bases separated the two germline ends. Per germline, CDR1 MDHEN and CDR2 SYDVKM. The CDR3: CATLKPGNTEAFF. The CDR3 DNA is TGTGCCACCTTAAAGCCAGGTAACACTGAAGCTTTCTTT.

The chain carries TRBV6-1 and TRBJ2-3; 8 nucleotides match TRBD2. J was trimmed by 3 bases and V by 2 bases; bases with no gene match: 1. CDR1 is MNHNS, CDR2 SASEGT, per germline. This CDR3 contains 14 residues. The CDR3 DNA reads TGTGCCAGCAGTGAACCTAGCGGGACAGATACGCAGTATTTT. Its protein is CASSEPSGTDTQYF.

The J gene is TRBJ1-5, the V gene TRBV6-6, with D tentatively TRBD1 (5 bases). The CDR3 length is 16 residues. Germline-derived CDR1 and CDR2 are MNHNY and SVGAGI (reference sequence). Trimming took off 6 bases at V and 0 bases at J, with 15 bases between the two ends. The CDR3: CASSRSGGDSNQPQHF. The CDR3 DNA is TGTGCCAGCAGCCGATCGGGGGGGGATAGCAATCAGCCCCAGCATTTT.

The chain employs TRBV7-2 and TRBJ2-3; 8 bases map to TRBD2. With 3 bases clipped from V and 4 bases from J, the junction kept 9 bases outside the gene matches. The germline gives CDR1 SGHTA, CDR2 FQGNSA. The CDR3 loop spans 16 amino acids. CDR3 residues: CASSFGGARVSDTQYF. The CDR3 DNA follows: TGTGCCAGCAGCTTCGGGGGGGCGCGAGTTTCAGATACGCAGTATTTT.

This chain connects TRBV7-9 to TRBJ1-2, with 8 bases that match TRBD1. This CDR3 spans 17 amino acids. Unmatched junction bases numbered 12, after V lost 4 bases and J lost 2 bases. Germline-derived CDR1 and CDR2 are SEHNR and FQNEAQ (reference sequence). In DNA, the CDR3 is TGTGCCAGCAGCTCCGCCCGCCCCCGGGACAGGAACTATGGCTACACCTTC. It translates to CASSSARPRDRNYGYTF. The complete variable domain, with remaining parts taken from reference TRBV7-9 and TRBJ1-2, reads DTGVSQNPRHKITKRGQNVTFRCDPISEHNRLYWYRQTLGQGPEFLTYFQNEAQLEKSRLLSDRFSAERPKGSFSTLEIQRTEQGDSAMYLCASSSARPRDRNYGYTFGSGTRLTVV.

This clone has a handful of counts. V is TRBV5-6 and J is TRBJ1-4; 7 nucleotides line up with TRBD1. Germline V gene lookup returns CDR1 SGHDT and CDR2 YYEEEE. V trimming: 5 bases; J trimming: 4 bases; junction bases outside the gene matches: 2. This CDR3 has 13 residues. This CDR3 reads CASRGQLNEKLFF. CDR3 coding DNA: TGTGCCAGCAGGGGACAGCTTAATGAAAAACTGTTTTTT.

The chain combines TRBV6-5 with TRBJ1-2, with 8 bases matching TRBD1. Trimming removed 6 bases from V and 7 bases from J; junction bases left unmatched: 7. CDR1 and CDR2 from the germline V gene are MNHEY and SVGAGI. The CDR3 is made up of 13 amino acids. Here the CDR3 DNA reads TGTGCCAGCAGAACGGACAGGGCCTCTGGCTACACCTTC. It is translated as CASRTDRASGYTF.

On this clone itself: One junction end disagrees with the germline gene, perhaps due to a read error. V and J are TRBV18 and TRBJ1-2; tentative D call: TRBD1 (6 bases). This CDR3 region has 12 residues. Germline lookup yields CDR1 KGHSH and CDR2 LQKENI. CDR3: CASSPWGLGCTF. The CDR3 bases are TGTGCCAGCTCACCTTGGGGGCTTGGCTGCACCTTC. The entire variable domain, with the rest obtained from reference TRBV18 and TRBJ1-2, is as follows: NAGVMQNPRHLVRRRGQEARLRCSPMKGHSHVYWYRQLPEEGLKFMVYLQKENIIDESGMPKERFSAEFPKEGPSILRIQQVVRGDSAAYFCASSPWGLGCTFGSGTRLTVV.